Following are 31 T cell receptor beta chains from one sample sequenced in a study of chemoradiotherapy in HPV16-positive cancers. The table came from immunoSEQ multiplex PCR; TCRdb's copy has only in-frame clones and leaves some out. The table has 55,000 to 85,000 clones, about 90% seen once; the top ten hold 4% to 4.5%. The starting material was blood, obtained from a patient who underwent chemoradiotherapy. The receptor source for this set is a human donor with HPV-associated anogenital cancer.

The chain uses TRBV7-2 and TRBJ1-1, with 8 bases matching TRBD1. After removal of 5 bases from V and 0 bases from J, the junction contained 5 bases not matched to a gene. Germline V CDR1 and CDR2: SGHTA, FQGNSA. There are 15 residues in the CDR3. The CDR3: CASSLWTGMNTEAFF. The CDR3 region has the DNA TGTGCCAGCAGCCTCTGGACAGGGATGAACACTGAAGCTTTCTTT. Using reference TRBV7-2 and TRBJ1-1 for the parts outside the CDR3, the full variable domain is GAGVSQSPSNKVTEKGKDVELRCDPISGHTALYWYRQSLGQGLEFLIYFQGNSAPDKSGLPSDRFSAERTGGSVSTLTIQRTQQEDSAVYLCASSLWTGMNTEAFFGQGTRLTVV.

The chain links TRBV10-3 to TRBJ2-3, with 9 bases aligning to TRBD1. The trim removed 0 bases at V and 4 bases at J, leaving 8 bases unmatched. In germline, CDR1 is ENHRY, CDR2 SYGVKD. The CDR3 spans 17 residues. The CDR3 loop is CAISESGTGGASDTQYF. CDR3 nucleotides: TGTGCCATCAGTGAGTCCGGTACAGGGGGCGCATCAGATACGCAGTATTTT.

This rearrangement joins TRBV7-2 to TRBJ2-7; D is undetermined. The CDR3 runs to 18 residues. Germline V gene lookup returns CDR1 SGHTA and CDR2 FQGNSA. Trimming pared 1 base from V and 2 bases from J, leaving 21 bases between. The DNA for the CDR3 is TGTGCCAGCAGCTTAGGGGTTTCTGGGATCTCCACCCCCTACGAGCAGTACTTC. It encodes CASSLGVSGISTPYEQYF.

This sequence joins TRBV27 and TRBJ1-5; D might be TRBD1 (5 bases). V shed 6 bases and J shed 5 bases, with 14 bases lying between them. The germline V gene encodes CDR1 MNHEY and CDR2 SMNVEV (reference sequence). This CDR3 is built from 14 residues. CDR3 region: CASSPDRAYQPQHF. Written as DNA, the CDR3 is TGTGCCAGCAGCCCCGACAGAGCTTATCAGCCCCAGCATTTT.

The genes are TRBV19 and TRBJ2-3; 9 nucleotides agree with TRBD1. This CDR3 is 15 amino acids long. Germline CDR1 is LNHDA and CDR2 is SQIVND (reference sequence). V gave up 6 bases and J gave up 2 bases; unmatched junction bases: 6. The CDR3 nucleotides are TGTGCCAGTAGCCTCCGGGACAGGGACACAGATACGCAGTATTTT. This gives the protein CASSLRDRDTDTQYF.

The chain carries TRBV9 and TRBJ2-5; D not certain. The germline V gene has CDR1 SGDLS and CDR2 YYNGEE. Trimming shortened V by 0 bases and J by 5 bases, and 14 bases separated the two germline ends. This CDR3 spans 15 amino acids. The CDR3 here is CASSVGSGQRETQYF. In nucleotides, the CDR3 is TGTGCCAGCAGCGTAGGATCCGGGCAACGGGAGACCCAGTACTTC.

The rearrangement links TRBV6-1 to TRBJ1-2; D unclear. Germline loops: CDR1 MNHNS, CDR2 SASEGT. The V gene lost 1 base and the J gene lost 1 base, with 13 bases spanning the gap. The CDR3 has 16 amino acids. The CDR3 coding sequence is TGTGCCAGCAGTGAAGGGACGGCAGATTATAACTATGGCTACACCTTC. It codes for CASSEGTADYNYGYTF.

This chain's CDR3 is CACVQGWDQPQHF. CDR3 sequence (DNA): TGTGCCTGCGTCCAGGGATGGGATCAGCCCCAGCATTTT. The chain is built from TRBV6-6 and TRBJ1-5, with a possible D match to TRBD1 (5 bases). This CDR3 spans 13 amino acids. Trimming took 11 bases from V and 5 from J, leaving 16 bases between them. CDR1 is MNHNY, CDR2 SVGAGI, per germline (reference sequence).

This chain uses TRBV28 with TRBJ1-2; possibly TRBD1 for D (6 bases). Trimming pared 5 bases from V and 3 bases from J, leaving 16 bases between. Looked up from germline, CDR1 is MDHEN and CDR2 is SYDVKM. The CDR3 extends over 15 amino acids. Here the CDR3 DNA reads TGTGCCAGCAGTCCCTCGGACAGCCTCCACTATGGCTACACCTTC. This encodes CASSPSDSLHYGYTF.

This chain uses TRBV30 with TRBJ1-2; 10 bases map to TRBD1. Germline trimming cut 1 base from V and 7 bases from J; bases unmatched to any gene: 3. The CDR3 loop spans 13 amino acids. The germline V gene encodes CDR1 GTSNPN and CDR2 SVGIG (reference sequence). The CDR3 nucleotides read TGTGCCTGGAGTGGACAGGGGGCGGTTGGCTACACCTTC. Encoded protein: CAWSGQGAVGYTF.

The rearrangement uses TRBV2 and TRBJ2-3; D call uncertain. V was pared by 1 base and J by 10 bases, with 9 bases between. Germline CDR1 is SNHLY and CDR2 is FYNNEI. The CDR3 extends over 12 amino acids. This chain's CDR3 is CASSEEVRPQYF. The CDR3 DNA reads TGTGCCAGCAGTGAAGAGGTTAGACCGCAGTATTTT.

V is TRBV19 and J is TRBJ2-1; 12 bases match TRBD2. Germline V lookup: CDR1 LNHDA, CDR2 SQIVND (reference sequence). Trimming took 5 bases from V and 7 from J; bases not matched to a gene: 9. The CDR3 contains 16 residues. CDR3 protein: CASSHLTSGSDNEQFF. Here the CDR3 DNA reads TGTGCCAGTAGTCACCTGACTAGCGGGAGCGATAATGAGCAGTTCTTC.

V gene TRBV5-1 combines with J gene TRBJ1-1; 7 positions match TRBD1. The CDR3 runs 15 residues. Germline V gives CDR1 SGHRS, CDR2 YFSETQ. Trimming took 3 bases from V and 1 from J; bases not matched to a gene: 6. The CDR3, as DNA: TGCGCCAGCAGCTCCTCAGGGACAGCGAACACTGAAGCTTTCTTT. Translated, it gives CASSSSGTANTEAFF.

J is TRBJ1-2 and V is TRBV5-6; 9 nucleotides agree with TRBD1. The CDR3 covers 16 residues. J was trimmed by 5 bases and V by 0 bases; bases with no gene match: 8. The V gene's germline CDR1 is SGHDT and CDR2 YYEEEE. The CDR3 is CASSLGGDRVLYGYTF. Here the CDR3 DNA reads TGTGCCAGCAGCTTGGGAGGGGACAGGGTTTTATATGGCTACACCTTC.

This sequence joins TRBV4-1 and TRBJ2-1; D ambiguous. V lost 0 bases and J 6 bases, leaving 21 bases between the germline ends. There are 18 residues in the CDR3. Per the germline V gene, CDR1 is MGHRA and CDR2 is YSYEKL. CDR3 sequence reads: CASSQEKFVGASFNEQFF. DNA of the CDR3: TGCGCCAGCAGCCAAGAGAAGTTTGTGGGCGCCAGCTTCAATGAGCAGTTCTTC.

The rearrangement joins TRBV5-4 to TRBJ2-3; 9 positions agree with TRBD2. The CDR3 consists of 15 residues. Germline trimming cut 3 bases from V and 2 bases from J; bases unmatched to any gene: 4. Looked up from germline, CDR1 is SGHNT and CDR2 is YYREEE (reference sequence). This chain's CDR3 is CASSSAGGHTDTQYF. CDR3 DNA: TGTGCCAGCAGCTCAGCGGGGGGACACACAGATACGCAGTATTTT.

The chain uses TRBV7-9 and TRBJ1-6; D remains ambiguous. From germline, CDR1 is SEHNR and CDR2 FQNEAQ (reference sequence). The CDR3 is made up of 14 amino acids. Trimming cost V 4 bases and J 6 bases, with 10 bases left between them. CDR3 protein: CASSSSTGNSPLHF. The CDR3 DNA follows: TGTGCCAGCAGCTCTAGTACTGGTAATTCACCCCTCCACTTT.

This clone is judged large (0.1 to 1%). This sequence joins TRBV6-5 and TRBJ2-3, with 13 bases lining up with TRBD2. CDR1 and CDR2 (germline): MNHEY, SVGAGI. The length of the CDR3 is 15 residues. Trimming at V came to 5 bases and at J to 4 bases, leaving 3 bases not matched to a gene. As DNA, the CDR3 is TGTGCCAGCAGTAAACTAGCGGGAGGGCCAGATACGCAGTATTTT. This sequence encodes CASSKLAGGPDTQYF.

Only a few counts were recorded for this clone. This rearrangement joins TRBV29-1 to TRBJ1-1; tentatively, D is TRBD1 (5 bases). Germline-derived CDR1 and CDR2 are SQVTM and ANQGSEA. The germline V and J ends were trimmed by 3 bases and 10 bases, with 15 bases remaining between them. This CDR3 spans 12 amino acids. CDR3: CSVDEGPRGAFF. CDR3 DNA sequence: TGCAGCGTTGATGAGGGGCCGAGAGGAGCTTTCTTT.

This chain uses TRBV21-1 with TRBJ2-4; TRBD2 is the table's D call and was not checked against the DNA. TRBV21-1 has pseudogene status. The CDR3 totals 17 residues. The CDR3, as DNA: TGTGCCAGCAGCAACACTAGCGGTATGCTAGCCAAAAACATTCAGTACTTC. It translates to CASSNTSGMLAKNIQYF.

The CDR3 here is CASSPGPYSGNTIYF. The CDR3 DNA follows: TGTGCCAGCAGCCCAGGACCTTACTCTGGAAACACCATATATTTT. The chain couples TRBV7-2 to TRBJ1-3; no firm D call. V was trimmed by 5 bases and J by 0 bases, leaving 11 bases between them. CDR1 is SGHTA and CDR2 is FQGNSA in the germline V gene. This CDR3 has 15 residues.

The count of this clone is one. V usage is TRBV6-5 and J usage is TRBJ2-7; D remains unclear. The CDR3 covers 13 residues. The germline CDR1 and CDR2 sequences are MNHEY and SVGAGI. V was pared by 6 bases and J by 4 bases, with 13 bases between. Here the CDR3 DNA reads TGTGCCAGCAGCCCTCTTCTGGGGTACGAGCAGTACTTC. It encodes CASSPLLGYEQYF.

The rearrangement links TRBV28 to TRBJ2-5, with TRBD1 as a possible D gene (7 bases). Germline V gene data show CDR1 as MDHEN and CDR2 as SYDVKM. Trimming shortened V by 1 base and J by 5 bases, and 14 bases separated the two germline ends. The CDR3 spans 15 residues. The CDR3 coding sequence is TGTGCCAGCAGTTTATCATTCAGGGGGAGGGAGACCCAGTACTTC. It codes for CASSLSFRGRETQYF.

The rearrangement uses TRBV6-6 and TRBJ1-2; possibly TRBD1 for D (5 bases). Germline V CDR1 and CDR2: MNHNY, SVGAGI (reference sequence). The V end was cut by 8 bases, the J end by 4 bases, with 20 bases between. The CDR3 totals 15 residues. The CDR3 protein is CASFHGLPGGYGYTF. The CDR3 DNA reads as TGTGCCAGCTTCCACGGGCTCCCTGGGGGCTATGGCTACACCTTC.

The CDR3 region is CAIGRGADSNQPQHF. The CDR3 nucleotides read TGTGCCATCGGAAGAGGAGCCGATAGCAATCAGCCCCAGCATTTT. The rearrangement joins TRBV28 to TRBJ1-5; D remains ambiguous. CDR1 is MDHEN, CDR2 SYDVKM, per germline. This CDR3 has 15 amino acids. V was shortened by 10 bases and J by 0 bases, with 16 bases between the two germline ends.

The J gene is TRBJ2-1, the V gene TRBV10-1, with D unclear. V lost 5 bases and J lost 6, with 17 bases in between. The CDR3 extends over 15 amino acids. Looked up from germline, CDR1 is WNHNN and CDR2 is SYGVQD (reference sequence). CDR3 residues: CASSSLLYSSNEQFF. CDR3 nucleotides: TGCGCCAGCAGTAGCTTACTCTACAGTTCCAATGAGCAGTTCTTC.

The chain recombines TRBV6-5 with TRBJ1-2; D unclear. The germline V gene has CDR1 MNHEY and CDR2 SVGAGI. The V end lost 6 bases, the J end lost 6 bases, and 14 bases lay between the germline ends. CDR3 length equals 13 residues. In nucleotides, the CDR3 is TGTGCCAGCAGCCGATTCCCGGAACATGGCTACACCTTC. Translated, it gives CASSRFPEHGYTF.

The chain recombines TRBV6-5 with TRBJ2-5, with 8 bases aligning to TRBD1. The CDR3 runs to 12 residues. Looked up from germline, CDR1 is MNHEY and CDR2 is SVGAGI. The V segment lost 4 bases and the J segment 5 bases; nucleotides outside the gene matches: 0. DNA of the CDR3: TGTGCCAGCAGTTGGGACAGGGAGACCCAGTACTTC. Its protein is CASSWDRETQYF.

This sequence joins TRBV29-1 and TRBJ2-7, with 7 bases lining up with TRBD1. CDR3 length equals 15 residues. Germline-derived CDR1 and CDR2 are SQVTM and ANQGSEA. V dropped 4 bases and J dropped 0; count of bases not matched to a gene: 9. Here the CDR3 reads CSVAGGYGASYEQYF. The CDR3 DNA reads TGCAGCGTTGCAGGGGGTTATGGGGCCTCCTACGAGCAGTACTTC.

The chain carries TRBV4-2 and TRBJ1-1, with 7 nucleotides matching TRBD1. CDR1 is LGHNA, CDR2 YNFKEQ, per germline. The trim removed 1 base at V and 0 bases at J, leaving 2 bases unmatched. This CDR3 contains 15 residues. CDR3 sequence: CASSQGQGMNTEAFF. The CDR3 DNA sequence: TGTGCCAGCAGCCAAGGACAGGGAATGAACACTGAAGCTTTCTTT.

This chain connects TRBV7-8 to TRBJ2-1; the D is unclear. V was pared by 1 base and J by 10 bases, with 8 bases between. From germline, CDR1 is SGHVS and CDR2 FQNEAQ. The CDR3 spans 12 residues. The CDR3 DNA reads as TGTGCCAGCAGCTTAGTCCAAGGGGAGCAGTTCTTC. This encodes CASSLVQGEQFF.